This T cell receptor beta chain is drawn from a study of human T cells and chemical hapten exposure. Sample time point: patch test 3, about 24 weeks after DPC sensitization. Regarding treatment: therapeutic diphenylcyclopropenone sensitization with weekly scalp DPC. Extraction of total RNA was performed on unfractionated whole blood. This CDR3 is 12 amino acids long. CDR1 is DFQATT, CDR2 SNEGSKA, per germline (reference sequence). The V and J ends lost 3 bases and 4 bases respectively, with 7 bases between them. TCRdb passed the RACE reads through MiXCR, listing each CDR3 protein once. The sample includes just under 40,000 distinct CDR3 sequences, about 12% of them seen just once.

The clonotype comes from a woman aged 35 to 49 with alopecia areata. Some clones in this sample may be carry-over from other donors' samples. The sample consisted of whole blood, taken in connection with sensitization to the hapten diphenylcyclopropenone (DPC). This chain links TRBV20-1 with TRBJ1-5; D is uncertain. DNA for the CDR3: TGCAGTGCTAGTAGTGGGAATCAGCCCCAGCATTTT. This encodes CSASSGNQPQHF.